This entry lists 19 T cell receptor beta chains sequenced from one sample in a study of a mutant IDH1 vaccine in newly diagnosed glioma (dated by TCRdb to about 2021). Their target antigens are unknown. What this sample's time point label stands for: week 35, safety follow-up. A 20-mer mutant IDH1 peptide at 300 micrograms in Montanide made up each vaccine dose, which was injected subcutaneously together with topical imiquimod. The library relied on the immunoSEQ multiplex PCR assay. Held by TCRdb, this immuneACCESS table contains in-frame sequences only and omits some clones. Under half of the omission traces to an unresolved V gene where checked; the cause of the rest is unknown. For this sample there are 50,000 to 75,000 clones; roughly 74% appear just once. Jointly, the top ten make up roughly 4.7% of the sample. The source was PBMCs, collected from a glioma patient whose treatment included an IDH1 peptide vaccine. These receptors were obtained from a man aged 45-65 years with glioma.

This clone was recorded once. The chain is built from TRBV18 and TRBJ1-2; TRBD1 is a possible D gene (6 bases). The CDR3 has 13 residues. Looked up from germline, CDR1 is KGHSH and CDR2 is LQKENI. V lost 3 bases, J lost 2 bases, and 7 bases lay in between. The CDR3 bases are TGTGCCAGCTCACCTGGACAGAACTATGGCTACACCTTC. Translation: CASSPGQNYGYTF.

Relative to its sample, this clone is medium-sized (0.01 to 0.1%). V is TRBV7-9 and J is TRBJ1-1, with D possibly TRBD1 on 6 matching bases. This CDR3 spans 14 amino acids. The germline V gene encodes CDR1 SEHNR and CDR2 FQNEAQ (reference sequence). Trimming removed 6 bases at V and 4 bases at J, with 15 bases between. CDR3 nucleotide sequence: TGTGCCAGCAGTTCACTAGGGGGAGGCACTGAAGCTTTCTTT. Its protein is CASSSLGGGTEAFF.

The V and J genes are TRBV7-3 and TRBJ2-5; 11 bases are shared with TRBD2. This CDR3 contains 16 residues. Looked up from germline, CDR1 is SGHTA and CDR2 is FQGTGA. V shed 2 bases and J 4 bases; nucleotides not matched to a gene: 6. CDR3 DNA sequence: TGTGCCAGCAGCTTATCTACTAGCGGGGGTGGAGAGACCCAGTACTTC. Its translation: CASSLSTSGGGETQYF.

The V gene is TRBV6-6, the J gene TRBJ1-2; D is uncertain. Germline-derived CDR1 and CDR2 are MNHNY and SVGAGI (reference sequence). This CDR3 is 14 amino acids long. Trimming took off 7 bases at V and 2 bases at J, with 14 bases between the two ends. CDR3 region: CASTPYRGNYGYTF. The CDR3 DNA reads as TGTGCCAGCACCCCTTACCGAGGAAACTATGGCTACACCTTC.

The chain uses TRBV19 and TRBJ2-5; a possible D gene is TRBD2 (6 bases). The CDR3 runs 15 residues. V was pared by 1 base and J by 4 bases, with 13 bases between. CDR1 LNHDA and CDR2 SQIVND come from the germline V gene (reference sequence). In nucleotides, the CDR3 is TGTGCCAGTAGTATAGGGGTCGGGGGAGGAGAGACCCAGTACTTC. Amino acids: CASSIGVGGGETQYF.

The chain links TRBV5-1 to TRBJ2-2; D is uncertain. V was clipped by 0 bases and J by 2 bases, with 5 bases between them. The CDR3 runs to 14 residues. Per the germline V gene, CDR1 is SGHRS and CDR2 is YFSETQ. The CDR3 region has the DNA TGCGCCAGCAGCTTGGAACATAACACCGGGGAGCTGTTTTTT. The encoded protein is CASSLEHNTGELFF.

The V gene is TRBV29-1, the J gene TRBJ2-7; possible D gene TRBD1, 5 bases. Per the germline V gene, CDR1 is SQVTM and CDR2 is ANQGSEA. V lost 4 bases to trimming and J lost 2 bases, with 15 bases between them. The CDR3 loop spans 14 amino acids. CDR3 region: CSVGGRTSPYEQYF. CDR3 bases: TGCAGCGTTGGGGGTCGGACATCCCCCTACGAGCAGTACTTC.

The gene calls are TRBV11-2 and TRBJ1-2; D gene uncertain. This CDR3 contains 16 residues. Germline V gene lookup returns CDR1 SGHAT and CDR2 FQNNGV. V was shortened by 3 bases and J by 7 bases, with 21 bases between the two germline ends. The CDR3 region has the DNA TGTGCCAGCAGCTTGGACGTCTGGGCCTTTAGAACTGGCTACACCTTC. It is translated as CASSLDVWAFRTGYTF.

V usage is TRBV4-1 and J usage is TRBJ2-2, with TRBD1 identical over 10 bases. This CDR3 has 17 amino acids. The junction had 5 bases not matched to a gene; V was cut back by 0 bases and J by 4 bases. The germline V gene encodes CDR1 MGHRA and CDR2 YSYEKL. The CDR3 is CASSQDGRDRGTGELFF. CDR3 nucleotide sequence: TGCGCCAGCAGCCAAGATGGGAGGGACAGGGGCACCGGGGAGCTGTTTTTT.

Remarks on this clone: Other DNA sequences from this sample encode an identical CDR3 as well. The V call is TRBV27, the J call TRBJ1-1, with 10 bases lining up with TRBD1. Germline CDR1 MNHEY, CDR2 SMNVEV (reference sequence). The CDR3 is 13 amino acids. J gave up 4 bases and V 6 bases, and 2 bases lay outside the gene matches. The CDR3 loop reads CASRWTGGTEAFF. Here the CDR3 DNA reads TGTGCCAGCAGATGGACAGGGGGCACTGAAGCTTTCTTT.

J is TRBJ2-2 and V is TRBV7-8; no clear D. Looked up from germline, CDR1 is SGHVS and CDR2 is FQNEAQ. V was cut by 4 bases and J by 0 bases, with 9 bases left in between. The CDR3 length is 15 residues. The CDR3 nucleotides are TGTGCCAGCAGCTCCGGGTCACCGAACACCGGGGAGCTGTTTTTT. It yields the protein CASSSGSPNTGELFF.

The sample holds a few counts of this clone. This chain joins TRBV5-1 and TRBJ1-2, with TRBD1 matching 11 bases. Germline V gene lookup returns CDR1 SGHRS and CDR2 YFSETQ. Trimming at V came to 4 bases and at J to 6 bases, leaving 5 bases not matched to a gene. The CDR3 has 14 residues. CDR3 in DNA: TGCGCCAGCAGCCAGGGACAGGGGGGGAATGGCTACACCTTC. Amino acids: CASSQGQGGNGYTF.

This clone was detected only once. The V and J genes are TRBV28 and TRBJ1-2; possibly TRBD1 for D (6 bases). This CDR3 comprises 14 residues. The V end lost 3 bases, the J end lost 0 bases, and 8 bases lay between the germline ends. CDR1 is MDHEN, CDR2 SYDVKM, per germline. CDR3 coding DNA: TGTGCCAGCAGTTTTACAGGGCCTAACTATGGCTACACCTTC. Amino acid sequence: CASSFTGPNYGYTF.

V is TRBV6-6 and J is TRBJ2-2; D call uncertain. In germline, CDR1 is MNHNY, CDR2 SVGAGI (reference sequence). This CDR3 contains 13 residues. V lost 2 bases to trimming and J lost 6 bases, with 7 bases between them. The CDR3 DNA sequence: TGTGCCAGCAGTTACGGAAGCGCCGGGGAGCTGTTTTTT. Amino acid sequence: CASSYGSAGELFF.

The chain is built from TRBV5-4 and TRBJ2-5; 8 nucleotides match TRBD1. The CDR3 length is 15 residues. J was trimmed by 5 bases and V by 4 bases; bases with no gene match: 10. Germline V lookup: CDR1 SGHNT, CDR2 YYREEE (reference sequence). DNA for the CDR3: TGTGCCAGCAGCGGGGGGCAGGGGGCGTGGGAGACCCAGTACTTC. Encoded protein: CASSGGQGAWETQYF.

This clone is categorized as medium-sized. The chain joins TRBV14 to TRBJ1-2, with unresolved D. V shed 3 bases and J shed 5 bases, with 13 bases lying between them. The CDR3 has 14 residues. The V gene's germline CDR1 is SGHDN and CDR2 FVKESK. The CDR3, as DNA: TGTGCCAGCAGCCACCGAGTAGAACTTTATGGCTACACCTTC. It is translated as CASSHRVELYGYTF.

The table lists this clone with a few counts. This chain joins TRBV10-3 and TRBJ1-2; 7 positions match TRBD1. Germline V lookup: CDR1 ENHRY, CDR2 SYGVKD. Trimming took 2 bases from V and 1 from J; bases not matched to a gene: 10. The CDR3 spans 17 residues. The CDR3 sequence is CAISERDRSKNNYGYTF. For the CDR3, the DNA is TGTGCCATCAGTGAGCGGGACAGATCGAAAAATAACTATGGCTACACCTTC.

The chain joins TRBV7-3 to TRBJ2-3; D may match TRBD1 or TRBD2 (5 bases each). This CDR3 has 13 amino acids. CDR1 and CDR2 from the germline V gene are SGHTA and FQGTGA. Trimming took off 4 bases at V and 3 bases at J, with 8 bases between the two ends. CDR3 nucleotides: TGTGCCAGCAGCTCGGGGCGGACAGATACGCAGTATTTT. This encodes CASSSGRTDTQYF.

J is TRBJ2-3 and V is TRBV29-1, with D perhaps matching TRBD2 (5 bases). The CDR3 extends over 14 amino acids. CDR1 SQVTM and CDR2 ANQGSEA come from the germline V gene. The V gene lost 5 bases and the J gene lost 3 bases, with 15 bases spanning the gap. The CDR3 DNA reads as TGCAGCGTTAACTCAGGAGGCCGGACAGATACGCAGTATTTT. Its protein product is CSVNSGGRTDTQYF.